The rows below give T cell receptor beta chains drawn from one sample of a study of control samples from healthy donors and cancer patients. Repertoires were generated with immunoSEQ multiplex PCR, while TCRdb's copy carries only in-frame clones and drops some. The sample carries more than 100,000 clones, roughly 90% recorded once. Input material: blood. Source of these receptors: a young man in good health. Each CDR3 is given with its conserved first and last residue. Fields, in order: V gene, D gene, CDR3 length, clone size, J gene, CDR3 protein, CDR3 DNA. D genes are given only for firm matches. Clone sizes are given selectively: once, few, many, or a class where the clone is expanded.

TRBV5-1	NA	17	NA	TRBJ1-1	CASSLVWGQEGDTEAFF	TGCGCCAGCAGCTTGGTTTGGGGTCAAGAGGGGGACACTGAAGCTTTCTTT
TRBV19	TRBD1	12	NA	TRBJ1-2	CATRDRDNGYTF	TGTGCCACCAGGGACAGGGACAACGGCTACACCTTC
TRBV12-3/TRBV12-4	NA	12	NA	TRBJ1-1	CASTSGASEAFF	TGTGCCAGCACCTCGGGGGCCTCTGAAGCTTTCTTT
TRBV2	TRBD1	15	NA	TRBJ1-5	CASSDRGYSNQPQHF	TGTGCCAGCAGCGACAGGGGCTATAGCAATCAGCCCCAGCATTTT
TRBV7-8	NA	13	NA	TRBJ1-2	CASSLGDPYGYTF	TGTGCCAGCAGCTTAGGTGACCCCTATGGCTACACCTTC
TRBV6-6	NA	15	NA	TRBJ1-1	CASSYSFRTATEAFF	TGTGCCAGCAGTTACTCTTTTAGGACGGCCACTGAAGCTTTCTTT
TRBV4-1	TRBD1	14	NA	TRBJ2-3	CASRIQGASDTQYF	TGCGCCAGCAGGATACAGGGGGCTTCAGATACGCAGTATTTT
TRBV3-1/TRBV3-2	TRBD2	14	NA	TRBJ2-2	CASRTSGDTGELFF	TGTGCCAGCAGAACTAGCGGTGACACCGGGGAGCTGTTTTTT
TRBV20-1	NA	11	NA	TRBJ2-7	CSASRGFEQYF	TGCAGTGCTAGTAGGGGGTTCGAGCAGTACTTC
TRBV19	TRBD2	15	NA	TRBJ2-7	CASSFNSGGAYEQYF	TGTGCCAGTAGTTTTAATAGCGGGGGGGCCTACGAGCAGTACTTC
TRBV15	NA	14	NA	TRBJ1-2	CATSRDRGEYGYTF	TGTGCCACCAGCAGAGATCGTGGGGAATACGGCTACACCTTC
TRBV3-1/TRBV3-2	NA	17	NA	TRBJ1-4	CASSQESAGQFNEKLFF	TGTGCCAGCAGCCAAGAGTCAGCAGGGCAGTTTAATGAAAAACTGTTTTTT
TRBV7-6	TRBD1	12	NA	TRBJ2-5	CASSSFGQGKYF	TGTGCCAGCAGCTCTTTTGGACAGGGGAAGTACTTC
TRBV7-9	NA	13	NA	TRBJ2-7	CASSQGSNYEQYF	TGTGCCAGCAGTCAGGGGTCCAACTACGAGCAGTACTTC
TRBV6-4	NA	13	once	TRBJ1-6	CASSEAENSPLHF	TGTGCCAGCAGTGAGGCGGAAAATTCACCCCTCCACTTT